This entry concerns a single T cell receptor (beta chain). After constant-region reverse-primer amplification, full-length variable regions underwent semi-nested PCR with Nested Universal Primer A. One entry per CDR3 protein, called by TCRdb with MiXCR from the 5' RACE reads. Of 20,000 to 25,000 distinct CDR3 sequences in the sample, under 40% were seen once. CDR1 is KGHDR, CDR2 SFDVKD, per germline. Trimming took off 4 bases at V and 1 base at J, with 13 bases between the two ends. This CDR3 comprises 16 residues. Naive CD4+ cells had CD25+ Tregs removed. Input material: tumor-infiltrating naive CD4+ T cells sorted from the breast tumor. Regarding subset: naive CD4+ T cells, CD4+CD45RA+CD25-. This clonotype was obtained from a female donor with breast cancer. This chain joins TRBV24-1 and TRBJ2-1; maybe TRBD2 (5 bases). The CDR3: CATSDPLARSYNEQFF. The CDR3 DNA follows: TGTGCCACCAGTGACCCCCTAGCTAGGTCCTACAATGAGCAGTTCTTC.